The 28 T cell receptor beta chains in this list originate from one sample, sequenced in a study of T cell repertoires in cytomegalovirus infection. The antigens of these receptors remain unknown. TCRdb re-derived calls from the reads in MiXCR, one entry per CDR3 protein. The repertoire includes about 110,000 distinct CDR3 sequences, over 9% of them detected once, and 30% to 40% sits in the top ten. What was sequenced was PBMCs, sequenced either directly or after in vitro stimulation (not recorded which). The source is a human donor in good health (CMV status not recorded). Some clones in this sample may be carry-over from other donors' samples.

The J gene is TRBJ1-5, the V gene TRBV7-2, with a weak D call TRBD1 (5 bases). The length of the CDR3 is 17 residues. Trimming left V 2 bases short and J 5 bases short, with 19 bases between. From germline, CDR1 is SGHTA and CDR2 FQGNSA. The CDR3 DNA reads as TGTGCCAGCAGCTTAAGTCCGGCAGGGTATCGTGATCAGCCCCAGCATTTT. Its protein is CASSLSPAGYRDQPQHF. The entire variable domain, with the rest obtained from reference TRBV7-2 and TRBJ1-5, is as follows: GAGVSQSPSNKVTEKGKDVELRCDPISGHTALYWYRQSLGQGLEFLIYFQGNSAPDKSGLPSDRFSAERTGGSVSTLTIQRTQQEDSAVYLCASSLSPAGYRDQPQHFGDGTRLSIL.

This clonotype has only a few counts. V and J are TRBV7-8 and TRBJ2-1, with 8 nucleotides matching TRBD2. The CDR3 loop spans 15 amino acids. Germline CDR1 and CDR2: SGHVS and FQNEAQ. V shed 1 base and J 12 bases; nucleotides not matched to a gene: 11. CDR3 DNA: TGTGCCAGCAGCTTAGAAGCGGGAGTCGCAAAGATGCAGTTCTTC. This encodes CASSLEAGVAKMQFF.

There are a few counts of this clonotype. CDR3 sequence: CASSYINTEAFF. DNA for the CDR3: TGTGCCAGCAGCTATATAAACACTGAAGCTTTCTTT. The V and J genes are TRBV7-9 and TRBJ1-1; D unclear. The germline gives CDR1 SEHNR, CDR2 FQNEAQ (reference sequence). This CDR3 has 12 residues. Trimming took off 4 bases at V and 2 bases at J, with 5 bases between the two ends.

There are a few counts of this clonotype. The genes are TRBV5-4 and TRBJ2-5, with 7 bases aligning to TRBD2. This CDR3 has 16 amino acids. Germline loops: CDR1 SGHNT, CDR2 YYREEE (reference sequence). The junction had 10 bases not matched to a gene; V was cut back by 0 bases and J by 5 bases. The CDR3 loop reads CASSLGGLGSRETQYF. The CDR3 DNA reads as TGTGCCAGCAGCTTGGGAGGACTAGGGTCCCGGGAGACCCAGTACTTC.

This clonotype has only a few counts. This chain connects TRBV12-3 or TRBV12-4 to TRBJ2-7; TRBD1 might be the D (5 bases). V lost 2 bases and J lost 6, with 11 bases in between. This CDR3 has 13 amino acids. The CDR3 loop reads CASSLNRMGEQYV. The CDR3 coding sequence is TGTGCCAGCAGTTTAAACAGGATGGGCGAGCAGTACGTC.

This clonotype has only a few counts. The CDR3 DNA reads TGTGCCAGCAGCCCAGCCAGGTTCGACGAGCAGTACTTC. Protein sequence: CASSPARFDEQYF. V gene TRBV9 combines with J gene TRBJ2-7, with unresolved D. This CDR3 is 13 amino acids long. The V and J ends lost 4 bases and 5 bases respectively, with 13 bases between them. In germline, CDR1 is SGDLS, CDR2 YYNGEE.

The chain has TRBV19 and TRBJ2-7; tentative D call: TRBD2 (6 bases). The germline V gene encodes CDR1 LNHDA and CDR2 SQIVND (reference sequence). The CDR3 totals 16 residues. V lost 3 bases, J lost 1 base, and 16 bases lay in between. The chain's CDR3 is CASSIRGGGDSYEQYV. For the CDR3, the DNA is TGTGCCAGTAGTATTCGAGGTGGCGGGGATTCCTACGAGCAGTACGTC.

Only a few counts were recorded for this clonotype. This chain connects TRBV19 to TRBJ2-1, with TRBD1 matching over 7 bases. Germline trimming cut 10 bases from V and 5 bases from J; bases unmatched to any gene: 17. The CDR3 runs 16 residues. Germline CDR1 and CDR2: LNHDA and SQIVND (reference sequence). This CDR3 is CATRRQGNPLDNEQFF. CDR3 DNA sequence: TGTGCCACCCGACGACAGGGCAACCCCCTGGACAATGAGCAGTTCTTC.

This clonotype was recorded a few times. The chain joins TRBV9 to TRBJ1-3; D is possibly TRBD1 (5 bases). The CDR3 extends over 13 amino acids. The germline CDR1 and CDR2 sequences are SGDLS and YYNGEE. The V end lost 2 bases, the J end lost 5 bases, and 8 bases lay between the germline ends. CDR3 sequence: CASSVEGRNTIYF. CDR3 nucleotide sequence: TGTGCCAGCAGCGTGGAGGGGAGAAACACCATATATTTT.

This clonotype came up a few times. CDR3 region: CASKRMGGNTGELFF. The DNA of the CDR3 is TGTGCCAGCAAGAGAATGGGGGGAAACACCGGGGAGCTGTTTTTT. V and J are TRBV6-6 and TRBJ2-2, with D tentatively TRBD2 (6 bases). The V gene lost 7 bases and the J gene lost 2 bases, with 14 bases spanning the gap. Germline assignment: CDR1 MNHNY and CDR2 SVGAGI (reference sequence). The CDR3 consists of 15 residues.

Many counts were recorded for this clonotype. The rearrangement links TRBV7-2 to TRBJ2-3; D uncertain. Per germline, CDR1 SGHTA and CDR2 FQGNSA. Trimming stripped 1 base from V and 4 bases from J, with 6 bases between. The CDR3 length is 13 residues. CDR3 bases: TGTGCCAGCAGCTTAGTTGGCGCAGATACGCAGTATTTT. This sequence encodes CASSLVGADTQYF.

This clonotype has a count of ten or more. CDR3: CASSAGTGDSSYEQYV. In DNA form, the CDR3 reads TGTGCCAGCAGTGCCGGGACAGGGGATAGCTCCTACGAGCAGTACGTC. The chain links TRBV6-1 to TRBJ2-7; TRBD1 matches 10 bases. Losses at the gene ends were 4 bases for V and 0 bases for J; bases not matched to a gene: 6. This CDR3 has 16 amino acids. CDR1 and CDR2 from the germline V gene are MNHNS and SASEGT.

This clonotype was detected many times. The J gene is TRBJ1-5, the V gene TRBV6-6; D possibly corresponds to TRBD1 (5 bases). There are 14 residues in the CDR3. From germline, CDR1 is MNHNY and CDR2 SVGAGI (reference sequence). Trimming took 7 bases from V and 8 from J, leaving 18 bases between them. The DNA of the CDR3 is TGTGCCAGCACCCCCCGGGGGGGGGGAGAGCCCCAGCATTTT. This sequence encodes CASTPRGGGEPQHF.

This clonotype was found many times. This chain links TRBV12-5 with TRBJ2-5, with TRBD1 as a possible D gene (7 bases). The CDR3 spans 16 residues. Germline assignment: CDR1 LGHNT and CDR2 FRNRAP. Trimming cost V 0 bases and J 5 bases, with 16 bases left between them. CDR3 DNA sequence: TGTGCTAGTGGTTTGGTATTACAGGGGAGGTCGGAGACCCAGTACTTC. Translated, it gives CASGLVLQGRSETQYF.

This clonotype has a handful of counts. CDR3 loop: CAWTGQSGNTIYF. The CDR3 DNA follows: TGTGCCTGGACCGGACAGTCTGGAAACACCATATATTTT. This sequence joins TRBV30 and TRBJ1-3, with a weak D call TRBD1 (6 bases). Trimming took off 4 bases at V and 1 base at J, with 8 bases between the two ends. Germline V gene data show CDR1 as GTSNPN and CDR2 as SVGIG (reference sequence). This CDR3 spans 13 amino acids.

This clonotype came up many times. The V call is TRBV6-5, the J call TRBJ2-2; D tentatively reads TRBD1 or TRBD2 (5 bases each). The CDR3 runs 17 residues. Trimming took 4 bases from V and 4 from J, leaving 19 bases between them. Germline V lookup: CDR1 MNHEY, CDR2 SVGAGI. The CDR3 sequence is CASSSRPGPAPTGELFF. The DNA for the CDR3 is TGTGCCAGCAGTTCGAGACCGGGACCGGCACCCACCGGGGAGCTGTTTTTT.

This clonotype showed up just a few times. The V call is TRBV27, the J call TRBJ1-2; weak D call: TRBD1 (5 bases). Trimming left V 8 bases short and J 11 bases short, with 21 bases between. The CDR3 is made up of 13 amino acids. The germline V gene has CDR1 MNHEY and CDR2 SMNVEV (reference sequence). The CDR3 here is CASVGGGEAAYTF. The CDR3 DNA is TGTGCCAGCGTCGGGGGAGGAGAAGCTGCTTACACCTTC.

This clonotype was detected only a few times. The rearrangement joins TRBV29-1 to TRBJ2-5; the D gene could be TRBD1 or TRBD2 (6 bases each). With 5 bases removed from V and 5 bases from J, the gap between germline ends came to 12 bases. The CDR3 spans 12 residues. Germline assignment: CDR1 SQVTM and CDR2 ANQGSEA. CDR3 sequence: CSVSRGRETQYF. The CDR3 DNA reads TGCAGCGTTTCCCGGGGGCGGGAGACCCAGTACTTC.

This clonotype showed up many times. The genes are TRBV4-3 and TRBJ2-5; TRBD2 matches 7 bases. Germline values: CDR1 LGHNA, CDR2 YSLEER. Losses at the gene ends were 0 bases for V and 5 bases for J; bases not matched to a gene: 9. CDR3 size: 16 residues. The CDR3 DNA sequence: TGCGCCAGCAGCCAAGATCTCGGGAGGAAGGTGGAGACCCAGTACTTC. It codes for CASSQDLGRKVETQYF.

The chain is built from TRBV6-5 and TRBJ1-6; unclear D gene. The V end lost 6 bases, the J end lost 10 bases, and 13 bases lay between the germline ends. The CDR3 consists of 13 residues. In germline, CDR1 is MNHEY, CDR2 SVGAGI. CDR3 sequence reads: CASSNPMGSPLHF. CDR3 coding DNA: TGTGCCAGCAGCAACCCCATGGGATCACCCCTCCACTTT.

In regard to this clonotype: A read error may be the cause here, since a much bigger clone is one base away. The chain joins TRBV19 to TRBJ2-1, with 10 nucleotides matching TRBD2. The DNA end lines up better with TRBJ2-7; the J call may be wrong. CDR3 length equals 14 residues. Germline V gives CDR1 LNHDA, CDR2 SQIVND (reference sequence). The chain's CDR3 is CASSPLAGVDEQYF. The DNA for the CDR3 is TGTGCCAGTAGTCCCCTAGCGGGAGTGGATGAGCAGTACTTC.

This clonotype has ten or more counts. The chain carries TRBV12-3 or TRBV12-4 and TRBJ2-6; either TRBD1 or TRBD2 may supply D (6 bases each). V was clipped by 7 bases and J by 0 bases, with 13 bases between them. The CDR3 extends over 16 amino acids. In nucleotides, the CDR3 is TGTGCCAGCACAAGGGGGGTACCCTCTGGGGCCAACGTCCTGACTTTC. It yields the protein CASTRGVPSGANVLTF.

This clonotype was observed a few times. This chain uses TRBV2 with TRBJ1-3; D not certain. The CDR3 is made up of 15 amino acids. Germline lookup yields CDR1 SNHLY and CDR2 FYNNEI. V dropped 1 base and J dropped 0 bases, with 7 bases sitting between them. CDR3 in DNA: TGTGCCAGCAGTGAAGGAGGGTACTCTGGAAACACCATATATTTT. Translation: CASSEGGYSGNTIYF.

The genes are TRBV20-1 and TRBJ2-3; D is ambiguous. CDR3 length equals 15 residues. Germline assignment: CDR1 DFQATT and CDR2 SNEGSKA (reference sequence). V was pared by 5 bases and J by 0 bases, with 15 bases between. CDR3 in amino acids: CSAERALSSTDTQYF. CDR3 coding DNA: TGCAGTGCTGAACGGGCTTTGTCTAGCACAGATACGCAGTATTTT.

In this sample, this clonotype turned up a few times. This chain joins TRBV15 and TRBJ2-7; D is unclear. Per germline, CDR1 LNHNV and CDR2 YYDKDF (reference sequence). V lost 0 bases and J lost 0, with 6 bases in between. This CDR3 region has 14 residues. CDR3 protein: CATSRDQTSYEQYF. DNA of the CDR3: TGTGCCACCAGCAGAGATCAGACCTCCTACGAGCAGTACTTC.

Many counts were recorded for this clonotype. V usage is TRBV6-5 and J usage is TRBJ1-2; TRBD1 agrees at 12 bases. V trimming: 5 bases; J trimming: 13 bases; junction bases outside the gene matches: 8. This CDR3 is 13 amino acids long. CDR1 and CDR2 (germline): MNHEY, SVGAGI. This CDR3 is CASSRGTGGSRTF. CDR3 in DNA: TGTGCCAGCAGTCGGGGGACAGGGGGCTCTCGCACCTTC.

This clonotype was observed a handful of times. The rearrangement joins TRBV14 to TRBJ2-5; tentatively, D is TRBD2 (5 bases). The V end lost 3 bases, the J end lost 5 bases, and 7 bases lay between the germline ends. In germline, CDR1 is SGHDN, CDR2 FVKESK. CDR3 size: 12 residues. Here the CDR3 DNA reads TGTGCCAGCAGCCAGTCGGGGGAGACCCAGTACTTC. Its protein is CASSQSGETQYF.

This clonotype showed up many times. J is TRBJ2-3 and V is TRBV4-2; no clear D. Germline V lookup: CDR1 LGHNA, CDR2 YNFKEQ. Between the trimmed V and J ends, which lost 5 bases and 1 base, there was a span of 13 bases. The CDR3 is made up of 15 amino acids. In DNA, the CDR3 is TGTGCCAGCAGCAAAAACCCAATGGGCACAGATACGCAGTATTTT. Translation gives CASSKNPMGTDTQYF.